This T cell receptor (beta chain) derives from a study of blood T cell repertoires in COVID-19. Using immunoSEQ multiplex PCR, the repertoire was profiled, and TCRdb retains in-frame clones only, with some absent. The top ten hold roughly 3% of the sample, which has 300,000 to 400,000 clones, about 93% seen once. V lost 0 bases to trimming and J lost 0 bases, with 11 bases between them. This CDR3 region has 16 residues. CDR1 MNHNY and CDR2 SVGAGI come from the germline V gene (reference sequence). The chain couples TRBV6-6 to TRBJ1-1; D is possibly TRBD1 (6 bases). The source is a woman under 30 who had recovered from COVID-19. Sequenced: peripheral blood. The chain's CDR3 is CASSYSTGKLNTEAFF. Written as DNA, the CDR3 is TGTGCCAGCAGTTACTCGACAGGTAAATTGAACACTGAAGCTTTCTTT.